This TCR beta chain emerged from a study of identical twins. This clonotype was picked up a small number of times. The antigen is unknown. Whole-study results and caveats: The study found excess low generation probability among twin-shared out-of-frame alpha sequences. Beta out-of-frame sequences showed weaker excess sharing between twins.

TCRdb ran MiXCR on the 5' RACE reads and lists one entry per CDR3 protein. The data show roughly 260,000 distinct CDR3 sequences, 11% to 15% seen once. The source of this sequence is a young woman in good health. Sequenced material: memory (CD45RO+) T cells sorted from blood.

The CDR3 sequence: CASSWTVTGELFF. The CDR3 bases are TGTGCCAGCAGCTGGACAGTCACCGGGGAGCTGTTTTTT. The chain couples TRBV7-9 to TRBJ2-2, with D possibly being TRBD1 (6 bases). Trimming took 4 bases from V and 4 from J, leaving 7 bases between them. This CDR3 has 13 residues. Germline CDR1 SEHNR, CDR2 FQNEAQ (reference sequence).